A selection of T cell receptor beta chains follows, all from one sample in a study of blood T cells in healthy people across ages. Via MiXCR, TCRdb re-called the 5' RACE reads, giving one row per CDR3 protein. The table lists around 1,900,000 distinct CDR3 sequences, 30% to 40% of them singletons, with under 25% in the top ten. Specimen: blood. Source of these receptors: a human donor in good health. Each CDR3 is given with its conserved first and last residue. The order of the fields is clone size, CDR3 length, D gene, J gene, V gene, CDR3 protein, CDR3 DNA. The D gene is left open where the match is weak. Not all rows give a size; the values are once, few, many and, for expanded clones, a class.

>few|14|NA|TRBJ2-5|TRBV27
CASSLGGWDETQYF
TGTGCCAGCAGTTTGGGCGGTTGGGACGAGACCCAGTACTTC
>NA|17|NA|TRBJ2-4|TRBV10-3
CAISLGTQGLAKNIQYF
TGTGCCATCAGCCTGGGGACTCAGGGGCTAGCCAAAAACATTCAGTACTTC
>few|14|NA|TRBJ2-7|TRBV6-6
CASSYEGSGYEQYF
TGTGCCAGCAGTTACGAAGGAAGTGGCTACGAGCAGTACTTC
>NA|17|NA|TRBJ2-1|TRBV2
CASSEHPGQPLYNEQFF
TGTGCCAGCAGTGAACACCCGGGACAACCCCTCTACAATGAGCAGTTCTTC
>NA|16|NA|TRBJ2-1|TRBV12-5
CASGFGAGWSYNEQFF
TGTGCTAGTGGTTTCGGGGCGGGGTGGTCCTACAATGAGCAGTTCTTC
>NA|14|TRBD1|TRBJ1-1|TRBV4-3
CASNQDRGLTEAFF
TGCGCCAGCAACCAAGACAGGGGGCTTACTGAAGCTTTCTTT
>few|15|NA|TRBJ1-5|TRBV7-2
CASSLEGAPVEPQHF
TGTGCCAGCAGCTTAGAAGGGGCCCCGGTAGAGCCCCAGCATTTT
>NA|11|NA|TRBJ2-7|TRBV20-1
CSASSNYEQYF
TGCAGTGCTAGTTCGAACTACGAGCAGTACTTC
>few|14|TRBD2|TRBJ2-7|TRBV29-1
CSVRGTSGSYEQYF
TGCAGCGTTCGGGGGACTAGCGGCTCCTACGAGCAGTACTTC
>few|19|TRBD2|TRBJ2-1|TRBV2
CASRADFVAGGPGLNEQFF
TGTGCCAGCAGGGCTGACTTCGTGGCGGGGGGGCCAGGTCTCAATGAGCAGTTCTTC
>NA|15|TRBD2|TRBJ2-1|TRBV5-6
CASSLVWGGLGEQFF
TGTGCCAGCAGCTTGGTGTGGGGGGGATTGGGTGAGCAGTTCTTC
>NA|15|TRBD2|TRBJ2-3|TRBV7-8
CASSLAGGPSDTQYF
TGTGCCAGCAGCTTGGCGGGGGGGCCCTCAGATACGCAGTATTTT
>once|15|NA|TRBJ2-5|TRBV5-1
CASSLAGGFSGEQYF
TGCGCCAGCAGCTTGGCTGGGGGCTTCTCAGGAGAGCAGTACTTC
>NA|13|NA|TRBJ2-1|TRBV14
CASSRGEVYEQVF
TGTGCCAGCAGCCGGGGGGAAGTTTATGAGCAGGTCTTC
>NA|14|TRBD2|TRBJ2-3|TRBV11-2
CAQGEGGRTDTQYF
TGTGCCCAAGGGGAGGGCGGCCGCACAGATACGCAGTATTTT
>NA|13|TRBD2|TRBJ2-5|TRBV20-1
CSASPSGGETQYF
TGCAGTGCTAGTCCTAGCGGGGGTGAGACCCAGTACTTC
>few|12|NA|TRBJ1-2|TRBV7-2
CASTRESYGYTF
TGTGCCAGCACAAGGGAGAGCTATGGCTACACCTTC
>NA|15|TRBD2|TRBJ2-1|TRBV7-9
CASSDPSGTYNEQFF
TGTGCCAGCAGCGATCCTAGCGGGACCTACAATGAGCAGTTCTTC
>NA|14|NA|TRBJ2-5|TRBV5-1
CASSSGDHLETQYF
TGCGCCAGCAGCTCCGGAGACCACCTAGAGACCCAGTACTTC
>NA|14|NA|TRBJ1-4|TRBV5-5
CASSLWDMSEKLFF
TGTGCCAGCAGCTTGTGGGACATGTCTGAAAAACTGTTTTTT
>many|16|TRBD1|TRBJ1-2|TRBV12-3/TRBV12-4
CASSPRQGRYNYGYTF
TGTGCCAGCAGTCCCCGACAGGGGCGATATAACTATGGCTACACCTTC
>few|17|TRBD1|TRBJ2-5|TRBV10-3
CAISESFGTVTKETQYF
TGTGCCATCAGTGAGTCCTTCGGGACAGTAACCAAGGAGACCCAGTACTTC
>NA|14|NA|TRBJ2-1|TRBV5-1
CASSYLGGGVEQFF
TGCGCCAGCAGCTACCTAGGGGGGGGCGTTGAGCAGTTCTTC
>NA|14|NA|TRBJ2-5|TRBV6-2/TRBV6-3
CASSYRSRQETQYF
TGTGCCAGCAGTTACCGGTCTAGACAAGAGACCCAGTACTTC
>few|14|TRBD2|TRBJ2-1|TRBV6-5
CATTSGGLYNEQFF
TGTGCCACGACTAGCGGGGGGCTCTACAATGAGCAGTTCTTC
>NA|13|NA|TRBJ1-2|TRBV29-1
CSVRQELYYGYTF
TGCAGCGTCAGACAGGAACTTTACTATGGCTACACCTTC
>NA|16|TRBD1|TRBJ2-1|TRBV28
CASSLRETGTYNEQFF
TGTGCCAGCAGCCTGAGAGAGACAGGGACCTACAATGAGCAGTTCTTC
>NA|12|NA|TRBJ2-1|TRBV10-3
CAIKQDDNEQFF
TGTGCCATCAAACAGGACGACAATGAGCAGTTCTTC
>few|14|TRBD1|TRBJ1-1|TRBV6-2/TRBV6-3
CASRVRDRKIEAFF
TGTGCCAGCAGGGTCCGGGACAGGAAAATTGAAGCTTTCTTT
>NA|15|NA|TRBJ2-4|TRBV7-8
CASSPDGSGGYIQYF
TGTGCCAGCAGCCCAGACGGCTCAGGAGGGTACATTCAGTACTTC
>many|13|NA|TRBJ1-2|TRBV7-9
CASSLAGSRGYTF
TGTGCCAGCAGCTTAGCGGGGAGTCGGGGCTACACCTTC
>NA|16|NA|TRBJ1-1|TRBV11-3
CASSLLSLGETEEAFF
TGTGCCAGCAGCTTACTTTCCTTGGGGGAGACGGAAGAAGCTTTCTTT
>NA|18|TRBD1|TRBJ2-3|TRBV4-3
CASSQTRGGTGYADTQYF
TGCGCCAGCAGCCAAACCAGGGGCGGGACAGGGTACGCAGATACGCAGTATTTT
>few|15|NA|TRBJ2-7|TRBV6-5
CASSYSKGGTYEQYF
TGTGCCAGCAGTTACTCGAAGGGAGGCACCTACGAGCAGTACTTC